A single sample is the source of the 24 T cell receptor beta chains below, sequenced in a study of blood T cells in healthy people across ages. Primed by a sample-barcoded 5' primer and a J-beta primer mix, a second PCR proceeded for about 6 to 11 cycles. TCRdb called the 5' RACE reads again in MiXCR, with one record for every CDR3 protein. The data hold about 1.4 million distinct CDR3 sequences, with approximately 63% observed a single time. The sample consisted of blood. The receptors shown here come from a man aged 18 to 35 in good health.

CDR3 DNA: TGTGCCACCAGCAGAGATCTGCTCGGACCGGGACAGGGGGCCTACGAGCAGTACTTC. Residues: CATSRDLLGPGQGAYEQYF. The chain joins TRBV15 to TRBJ2-7; 11 bases map to TRBD1. With V trimmed by 0 bases and J by 2 bases, 12 bases remained unmatched. The CDR3 is 19 residues long. CDR1 is LNHNV and CDR2 is YYDKDF in the germline V gene (reference sequence).

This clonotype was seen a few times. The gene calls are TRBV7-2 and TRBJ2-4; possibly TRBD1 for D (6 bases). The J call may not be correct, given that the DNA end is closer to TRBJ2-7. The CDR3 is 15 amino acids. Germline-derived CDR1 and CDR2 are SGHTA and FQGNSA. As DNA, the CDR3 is TGTGCCAGCAGCCAGGTGGGGGCCTACTCCTACGAGCAGTACTTC. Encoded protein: CASSQVGAYSYEQYF.

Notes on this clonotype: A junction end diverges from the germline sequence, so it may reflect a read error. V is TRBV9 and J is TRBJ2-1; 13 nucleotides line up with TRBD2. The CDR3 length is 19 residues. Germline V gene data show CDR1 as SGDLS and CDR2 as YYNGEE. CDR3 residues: CASSGTSGRRGGGYKEQFF. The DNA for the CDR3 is TGTGCCAGCAGCGGGACTAGCGGGAGAAGAGGGGGGGGATACAAGGAGCAGTTCTTC.

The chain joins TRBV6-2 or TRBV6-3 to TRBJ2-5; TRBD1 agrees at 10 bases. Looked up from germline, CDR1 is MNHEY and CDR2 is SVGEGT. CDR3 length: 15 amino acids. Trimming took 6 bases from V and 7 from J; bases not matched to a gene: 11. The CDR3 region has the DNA TGTGCCAGCAGCCTGGGACAGGGGTTCATCGGGACCCAGTACTTC. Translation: CASSLGQGFIGTQYF.

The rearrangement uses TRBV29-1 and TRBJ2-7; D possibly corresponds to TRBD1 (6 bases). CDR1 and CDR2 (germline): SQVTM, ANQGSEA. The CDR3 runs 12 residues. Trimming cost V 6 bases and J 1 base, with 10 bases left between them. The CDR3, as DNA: TGCAGCGTCAAGACAGGATCCTACGAGCAGTACTTC. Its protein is CSVKTGSYEQYF.

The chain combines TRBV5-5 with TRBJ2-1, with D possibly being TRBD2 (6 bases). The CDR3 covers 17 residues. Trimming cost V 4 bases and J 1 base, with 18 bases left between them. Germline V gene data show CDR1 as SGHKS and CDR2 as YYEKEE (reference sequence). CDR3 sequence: CASSQRRAPYSYNEQFF. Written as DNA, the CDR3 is TGTGCCAGCAGCCAGAGGAGGGCCCCCTATTCCTACAATGAGCAGTTCTTC.

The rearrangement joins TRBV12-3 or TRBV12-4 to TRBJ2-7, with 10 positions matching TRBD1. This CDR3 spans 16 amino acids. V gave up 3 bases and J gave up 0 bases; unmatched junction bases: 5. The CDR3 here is CASSLRDRGISYEQYF. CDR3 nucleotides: TGTGCCAGCAGTTTGAGGGACAGGGGCATCTCCTACGAGCAGTACTTC.

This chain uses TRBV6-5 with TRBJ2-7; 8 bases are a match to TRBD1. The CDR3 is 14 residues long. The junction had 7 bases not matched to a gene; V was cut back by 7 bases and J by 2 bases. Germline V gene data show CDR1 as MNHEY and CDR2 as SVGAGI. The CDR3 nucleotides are TGTGCCAGCAAACCGGGACAGGACGCCTACGAGCAGTACTTC. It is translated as CASKPGQDAYEQYF.

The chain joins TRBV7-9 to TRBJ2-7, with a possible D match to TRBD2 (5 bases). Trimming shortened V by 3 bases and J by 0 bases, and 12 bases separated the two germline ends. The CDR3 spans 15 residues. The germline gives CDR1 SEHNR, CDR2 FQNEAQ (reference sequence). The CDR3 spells CASSFPEGGSYEQYF. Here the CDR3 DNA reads TGTGCCAGCAGCTTCCCCGAGGGTGGCTCCTACGAGCAGTACTTC.

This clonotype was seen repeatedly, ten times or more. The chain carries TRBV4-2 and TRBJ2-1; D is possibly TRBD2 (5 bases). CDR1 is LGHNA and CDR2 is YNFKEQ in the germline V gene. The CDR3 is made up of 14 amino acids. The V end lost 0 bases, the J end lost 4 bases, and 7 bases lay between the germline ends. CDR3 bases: TGTGCCAGCAGCCAAGATCGGGGATACAATGAGCAGTTCTTC. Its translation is CASSQDRGYNEQFF.

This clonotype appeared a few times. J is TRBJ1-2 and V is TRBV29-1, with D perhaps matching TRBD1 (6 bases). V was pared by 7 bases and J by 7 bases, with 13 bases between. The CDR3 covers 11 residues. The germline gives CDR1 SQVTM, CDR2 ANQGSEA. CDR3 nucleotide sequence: TGCAGCGCGCTCGGGGGCGGTGGCTACACCTTC. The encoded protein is CSALGGGGYTF.

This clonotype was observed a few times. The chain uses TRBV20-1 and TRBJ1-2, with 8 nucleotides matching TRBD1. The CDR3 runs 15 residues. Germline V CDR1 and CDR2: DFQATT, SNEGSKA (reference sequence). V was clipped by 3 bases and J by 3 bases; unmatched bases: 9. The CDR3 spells CSARDRDRLYYGYTF. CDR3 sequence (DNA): TGCAGTGCTAGGGACCGGGACAGGTTGTACTATGGCTACACCTTC.

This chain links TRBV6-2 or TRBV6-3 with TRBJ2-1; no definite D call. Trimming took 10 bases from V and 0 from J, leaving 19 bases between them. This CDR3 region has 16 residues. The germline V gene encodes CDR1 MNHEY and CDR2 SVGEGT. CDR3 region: CATYRGPTSSYNEQFF. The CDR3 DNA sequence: TGTGCCACCTACCGTGGACCAACGAGCTCCTACAATGAGCAGTTCTTC.

The DNA for the CDR3 is TGCAGTGCTACAAACATAGCGGGAGTTTACAATGAGCAGTTCTTC. Protein: CSATNIAGVYNEQFF. The chain couples TRBV20-1 to TRBJ2-1; 9 bases map to TRBD2. The germline CDR1 and CDR2 sequences are DFQATT and SNEGSKA (reference sequence). The CDR3 covers 15 residues. The J segment lost 4 bases and the V segment lost 4 bases, leaving 8 bases of the junction unmatched.

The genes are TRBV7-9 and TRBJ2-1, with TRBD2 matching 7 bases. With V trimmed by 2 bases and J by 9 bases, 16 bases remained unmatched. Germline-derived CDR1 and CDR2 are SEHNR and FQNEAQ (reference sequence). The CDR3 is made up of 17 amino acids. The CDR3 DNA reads TGTGCCAGCAGCTTAAGGGCGGGGGTTCCCAATGACTTTGAGCAGTTCTTC. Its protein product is CASSLRAGVPNDFEQFF. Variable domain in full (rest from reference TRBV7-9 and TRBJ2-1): DTGVSQNPRHKITKRGQNVTFRCDPISEHNRLYWYRQTLGQGPEFLTYFQNEAQLEKSRLLSDRFSAERPKGSFSTLEIQRTEQGDSAMYLCASSLRAGVPNDFEQFFGPGTRLTVL.

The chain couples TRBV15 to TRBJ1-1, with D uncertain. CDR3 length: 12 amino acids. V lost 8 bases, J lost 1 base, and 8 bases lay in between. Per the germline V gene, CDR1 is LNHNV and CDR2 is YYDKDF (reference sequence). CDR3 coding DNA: TGTGCCACCCAGGTCGAGAACACTGAAGCTTTCTTT. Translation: CATQVENTEAFF.

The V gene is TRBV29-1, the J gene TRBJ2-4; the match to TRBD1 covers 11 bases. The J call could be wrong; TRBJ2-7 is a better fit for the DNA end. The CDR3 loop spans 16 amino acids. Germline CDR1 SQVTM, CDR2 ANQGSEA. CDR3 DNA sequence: TGCAGCGTTCGAGGGACAGGGGGAGACTCCATCTACGAGCAGTACTTC. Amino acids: CSVRGTGGDSIYEQYF.

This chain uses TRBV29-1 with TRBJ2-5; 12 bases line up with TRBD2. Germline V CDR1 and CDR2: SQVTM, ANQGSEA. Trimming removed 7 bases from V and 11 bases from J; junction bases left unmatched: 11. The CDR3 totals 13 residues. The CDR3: CSATTSGGGKQYF. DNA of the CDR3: TGCAGCGCAACGACTAGCGGGGGAGGCAAGCAGTACTTC.

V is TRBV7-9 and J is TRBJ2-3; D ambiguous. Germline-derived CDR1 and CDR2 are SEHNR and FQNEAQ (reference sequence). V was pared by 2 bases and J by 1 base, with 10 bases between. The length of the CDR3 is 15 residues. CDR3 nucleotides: TGTGCCAGCAGCTTACGGATCGAGGGCACAGATACGCAGTATTTT. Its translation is CASSLRIEGTDTQYF.

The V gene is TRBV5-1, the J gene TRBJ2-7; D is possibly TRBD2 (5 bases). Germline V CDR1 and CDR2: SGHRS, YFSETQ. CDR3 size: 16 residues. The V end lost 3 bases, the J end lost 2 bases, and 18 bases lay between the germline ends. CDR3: CASSSGTRTRAYEQYF. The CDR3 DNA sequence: TGCGCCAGCAGCTCCGGTACTAGAACTCGGGCCTACGAGCAGTACTTC.

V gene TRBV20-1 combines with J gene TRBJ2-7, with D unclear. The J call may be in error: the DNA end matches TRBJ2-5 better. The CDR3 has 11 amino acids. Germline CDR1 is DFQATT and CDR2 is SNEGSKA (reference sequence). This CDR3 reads CSAVPGETQYF. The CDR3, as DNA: TGCAGTGCGGTACCTGGAGAGACCCAGTACTTC.

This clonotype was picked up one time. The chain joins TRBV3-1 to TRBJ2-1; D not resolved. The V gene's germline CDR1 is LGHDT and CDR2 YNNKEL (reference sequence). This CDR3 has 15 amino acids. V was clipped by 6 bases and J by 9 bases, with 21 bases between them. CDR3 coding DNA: TGTGCCAGCAGTTACATCGGCAGCGAAAGGTTTGAGCAGTTCTTC. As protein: CASSYIGSERFEQFF.

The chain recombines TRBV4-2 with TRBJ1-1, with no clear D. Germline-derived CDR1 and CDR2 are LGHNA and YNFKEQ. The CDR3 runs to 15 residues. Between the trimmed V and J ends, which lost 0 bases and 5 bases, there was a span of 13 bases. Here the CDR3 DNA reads TGTGCCAGCAGCCAAGAGGGCGGAGGTCGGACTGAAGCTTTCTTT. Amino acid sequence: CASSQEGGGRTEAFF.

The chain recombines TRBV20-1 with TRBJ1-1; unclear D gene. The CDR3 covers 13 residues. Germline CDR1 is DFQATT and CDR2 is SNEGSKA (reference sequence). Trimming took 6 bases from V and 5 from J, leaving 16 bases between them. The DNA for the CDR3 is TGCAGTGCAATTCCGGAAGATTGGACTGAAGCTTTCTTT. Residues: CSAIPEDWTEAFF.